Each of the 27 T cell receptor beta chains below was sequenced from the same sample in a study of Graves' ophthalmopathy and Graves' hyperthyroidism (dated by TCRdb to the late 2010s). The run used an Illumina HiSeq 2000. For repertoire sequencing, the TCR beta CDR3 regions were amplified from RNA transcripts. The first round of RT-PCR was done with HTBI primers and the Qiagen OneStep RT-PCR kit, and was followed by a second round of multiplex PCR, then size selection and purification. Clones were called with MiXCR by TCRdb after fastp trimmed the public reads at Q25, and only in-frame beta chains were retained. Entries are consolidated by CDR3 protein sequence, retaining the most common genes and DNA. The sample yields about 1.2 million distinct CDR3 sequences; less than 45% were counted once. The ten largest clones capture over 8.5% of the sample. Sequencing input: peripheral blood or thyroid tissue (not recorded which). Every receptor here comes from an adult man with Graves' hyperthyroidism.

V gene TRBV15 combines with J gene TRBJ1-1; the D gene is possibly TRBD1 (5 bases). Germline V gene sequence: CDR1 LNHNV, CDR2 YYDKDF (reference sequence). The CDR3 length is 13 residues. V lost 3 bases to trimming and J lost 9 bases, with 14 bases between them. CDR3: CATSSSQGPQAFF. CDR3 nucleotide sequence: TGTGCCACCAGCAGCAGCCAGGGACCACAAGCTTTCTTT.

A remark on this clonotype: A much larger clone lies one base from this, so it may be a read error. The CDR3 does not end in the conserved phenylalanine or tryptophan, so this is likely a read error. The genes are TRBV2 and TRBJ2-7, with TRBD1 matching over 8 bases. The length of the CDR3 is 14 residues. Germline trimming cut 7 bases from V and 0 bases from J; bases unmatched to any gene: 5. Germline V gene data show CDR1 as SNHLY and CDR2 as FYNNEI. The DNA of the CDR3 is TGTGCCAGCAACCCAGGGGGCAGCTCCTACGAGCAGTACTCC. Its protein product is CASNPGGSSYEQYS.

This clonotype appeared a few times. The genes are TRBV10-3 and TRBJ1-5; the match to TRBD1 covers 7 bases. This CDR3 has 14 amino acids. The J segment lost 5 bases and the V segment lost 6 bases, leaving 7 bases of the junction unmatched. Germline V CDR1 and CDR2: ENHRY, SYGVKD. The CDR3 reads CAISLGQADQPQHF. In nucleotides, the CDR3 is TGTGCCATCAGCCTCGGACAGGCAGATCAGCCCCAGCATTTT.

This clonotype was picked up many times. The rearrangement links TRBV6-4 to TRBJ2-2, with a weak D call TRBD1 (6 bases). The V end lost 5 bases, the J end lost 3 bases, and 10 bases lay between the germline ends. Germline loops: CDR1 MRHNA, CDR2 SNTAGT. This CDR3 is built from 14 residues. CDR3 DNA: TGTGCCAGCAGTACAGGGATGGACACCGGGGAGCTGTTTTTT. It encodes CASSTGMDTGELFF.

At least ten counts were recorded for this clonotype. The chain recombines TRBV13 with TRBJ1-5, with 10 bases that match TRBD1. Unmatched junction bases numbered 15, after V lost 4 bases and J lost 9 bases. This CDR3 comprises 17 residues. Germline values: CDR1 PRHDT, CDR2 FYEKMQ (reference sequence). CDR3 in amino acids: CASSSSRTGGLATPQHF. In DNA, the CDR3 is TGTGCCAGCAGCTCGTCCCGGACAGGGGGGCTTGCAACGCCCCAGCATTTT.

This clonotype occurred a few times. The chain employs TRBV27 and TRBJ2-6; D call uncertain. Germline CDR1 and CDR2: MNHEY and SMNVEV (reference sequence). The CDR3 sequence is 16 residues long. V gave up 4 bases and J gave up 3 bases, with 13 bases separating them. CDR3 residues: CASSSLLSSGANVLTF. CDR3 DNA: TGTGCCAGCAGTTCCCTGCTCTCTAGTGGGGCCAACGTCCTGACTTTC. The entire variable domain, with the rest obtained from reference TRBV27 and TRBJ2-6, is as follows: EAQVTQNPRYLITVTGKKLTVTCSQNMNHEYMSWYRQDPGLGLRQIYYSMNVEVTDKGDVPEGYKVSRKEKRNFPLILESPSPNQTSLYFCASSSLLSSGANVLTFGAGSRLTVL.

This clonotype was detected many times. The chain joins TRBV20-1 to TRBJ2-7; 7 nucleotides align to TRBD1. Trimming at V came to 5 bases and at J to 3 bases, leaving 13 bases not matched to a gene. Germline CDR1 DFQATT, CDR2 SNEGSKA (reference sequence). This CDR3 has 15 amino acids. The CDR3 sequence: CSAFRQGRANYEQYF. CDR3 DNA: TGCAGTGCTTTCCGACAGGGCCGGGCTAACTACGAGCAGTACTTC.

This clonotype was detected ten times or more. The genes are TRBV19 and TRBJ1-1; no definite D call. The germline V and J ends were trimmed by 8 bases and 3 bases, with 13 bases remaining between them. This CDR3 has 13 residues. Germline CDR1 is LNHDA and CDR2 is SQIVND (reference sequence). CDR3 coding DNA: TGTGCCAGTCAGGTCCCCGGTGACACTGAAGCTTTCTTT. As protein: CASQVPGDTEAFF.

This clonotype was observed many times. This chain joins TRBV5-1 and TRBJ1-1; no definite D call. Trimming took 3 bases from V and 4 from J, leaving 13 bases between them. Germline values: CDR1 SGHRS, CDR2 YFSETQ. This CDR3 spans 14 amino acids. CDR3 region: CASSSSLVATEAFF. The CDR3 DNA sequence: TGCGCCAGCAGCTCGAGTCTCGTGGCCACTGAAGCTTTCTTT.

In this sample, this clonotype turned up a few times. This chain uses TRBV29-1 with TRBJ1-1; D is perhaps TRBD1 (5 bases). Trimming removed 4 bases at V and 1 base at J, with 13 bases between. This CDR3 region has 14 residues. Germline-derived CDR1 and CDR2 are SQVTM and ANQGSEA. The CDR3 nucleotides are TGCAGCGTTGGGAGGGGTCCCGGGAACACTGAAGCTTTCTTT. Protein: CSVGRGPGNTEAFF.

This clonotype was seen ten or more times. The CDR3 sequence: CASSLAAHSTEAFF. For the CDR3, the DNA is TGTGCCAGCAGTTTAGCTGCCCACAGCACTGAAGCTTTCTTT. The chain is built from TRBV12-3 or TRBV12-4 and TRBJ1-1; D uncertain. Trimming removed 0 bases at V and 4 bases at J, with 9 bases between. The CDR3 extends over 14 amino acids.

Concerning this clonotype: This may arise from a read error, as a much more abundant clone is one base away. J is TRBJ2-5 and V is TRBV5-1, with 7 bases that match TRBD2. The germline CDR1 and CDR2 sequences are SGHRS and YFSETQ. V was clipped by 5 bases and J by 4 bases; unmatched bases: 8. The CDR3 has 14 residues. The CDR3 region is CASRRGRARETQYF. CDR3 coding DNA: TGCGCCAGCAGACGGGGGAGGGCCCGAGAGACCCAGTACTTC. The variable domain in full, completed from reference TRBV5-1 and TRBJ2-5, reads KAGVTQTPRYLIKTRGQQVTLSCSPISGHRSVSWYQQTPGQGLQFLFEYFSETQRNKGNFPGRFSGRQFSNSRSEMNVSTLELGDSALYLCASRRGRARETQYFGPGTRLLVL.

V gene TRBV2 combines with J gene TRBJ1-3, with 9 bases matching TRBD1. In germline, CDR1 is SNHLY, CDR2 FYNNEI. Germline trimming cut 6 bases from V and 4 bases from J; bases unmatched to any gene: 4. The CDR3 loop spans 14 amino acids. The CDR3 sequence is CASRGTGLGNTIYF. In DNA form, the CDR3 reads TGTGCCAGCAGAGGGACAGGGCTAGGAAACACCATATATTTT.

About this clonotype itself: This may be a read error: a much more frequent sequence differs by one nucleotide. The chain carries TRBV7-9 and TRBJ2-5; TRBD2 agrees at 10 bases. This CDR3 has 15 amino acids. Per germline, CDR1 SEHNR and CDR2 FQNEAQ (reference sequence). The CDR3 reads CASSLLAGGMEIQYF. CDR3 bases: TGTGCCAGCAGCTTGTTAGCGGGGGGAATGGAGATCCAGTACTTC. The variable domain in full, completed from reference TRBV7-9 and TRBJ2-5, reads DTGVSQNPRHKITKRGQNVTFRCDPISEHNRLYWYRQTLGQGPEFLTYFQNEAQLEKSRLLSDRFSAERPKGSFSTLEIQRTEQGDSAMYLCASSLLAGGMEIQYFGPGTRLLVL.

This rearrangement joins TRBV7-2 to TRBJ2-5; D is perhaps TRBD2 (7 bases). CDR3 length: 16 residues. V was cut by 1 base and J by 6 bases, with 18 bases left in between. CDR1 is SGHTA and CDR2 is FQGNSA in the germline V gene. CDR3 bases: TGTGCCAGCAGCTTAGGAAGCGGCGGGGGACAACAGACCCAGTACTTC. Amino acids: CASSLGSGGGQQTQYF.

This clonotype was detected many times. The chain is built from TRBV19 and TRBJ1-2; 7 bases are shared with TRBD1. Per germline, CDR1 LNHDA and CDR2 SQIVND (reference sequence). The CDR3 consists of 14 residues. V was pared by 7 bases and J by 8 bases, with 13 bases of the junction left unmatched. In nucleotides, the CDR3 is TGTGCCAGTATTACGACAGGGACGAAGAGCGGCTACACCTTC. This sequence encodes CASITTGTKSGYTF.

This clonotype was found a few times. The rearrangement links TRBV9 to TRBJ1-1; weak D call: TRBD1 (5 bases). V lost 7 bases, J lost 6 bases, and 16 bases lay in between. The CDR3 length is 13 residues. Per germline, CDR1 SGDLS and CDR2 YYNGEE. CDR3 protein: CASAPGGGAEAFF. DNA of the CDR3: TGTGCCAGCGCCCCGGGGGGAGGGGCTGAAGCTTTCTTT.

In its sample, this clonotype was seen many times. The chain uses TRBV25-1 and TRBJ2-7; 7 bases agree with TRBD1. The CDR3 consists of 15 residues. Germline V lookup: CDR1 MGHDK, CDR2 SYGVNS. Losses at the gene ends were 6 bases for V and 4 bases for J; bases not matched to a gene: 12. The CDR3 region is CASSATGTASYEQYF. Here the CDR3 DNA reads TGTGCCAGCAGCGCTACCGGGACAGCTAGTTACGAGCAGTACTTC.

As for this clonotype: The junction and the germline gene differ at one end; a read error may be behind it. V and J are TRBV15 and TRBJ2-7; the match to TRBD2 covers 13 bases. From germline, CDR1 is LNHNV and CDR2 YYDKDF (reference sequence). This CDR3 contains 15 residues. The DNA of the CDR3 is TGTGCCGCCAGCCGACTAGCGGGAGGACACTACGAGCAGTACTTC. It codes for CAASRLAGGHYEQYF.

On this clonotype: It may be a read error: a sequence one base away is much more abundant. V usage is TRBV5-1 and J usage is TRBJ1-4, with D unclear. This CDR3 contains 13 residues. The V gene's germline CDR1 is SGHRS and CDR2 YFSETQ. CDR3 in amino acids: CANSSSSNEKLFF. The CDR3 DNA sequence: TGCGCCAACAGCTCCAGCTCTAATGAAAAACTGTTTTTT.

The J gene is TRBJ1-2, the V gene TRBV6-5; D gene uncertain. CDR1 MNHEY and CDR2 SVGAGI come from the germline V gene. Between the trimmed V and J ends, which lost 4 bases and 5 bases, there was a span of 23 bases. This CDR3 has 17 amino acids. The CDR3 nucleotides read TGTGCCAGCAGTTTTAAACCGAGCTTAGAGCCTACTTATGGCTACACCTTC. The encoded protein is CASSFKPSLEPTYGYTF.

This clonotype was seen a few times. V and J are TRBV11-2 and TRBJ2-5; possible D gene TRBD1, 5 bases. Germline CDR1 reads SGHAT; CDR2 reads FQNNGV. The CDR3 is made up of 13 amino acids. The V gene lost 0 bases and the J gene lost 9 bases, with 11 bases spanning the gap. This CDR3 reads CASSLEWGQPQYF. The CDR3 DNA reads TGTGCCAGCAGCTTAGAGTGGGGCCAGCCCCAGTACTTC.

Notes on this clonotype: A much more abundant neighbour one base away suggests this may be a read error. This chain links TRBV9 with TRBJ1-5; 7 bases align to TRBD1. The CDR3 extends over 14 amino acids. Germline lookup yields CDR1 SGDLS and CDR2 YYNGEE. J lost 4 bases, V lost 6 bases, and 7 bases had no gene match. The CDR3 sequence: CASTERGQNQPQHF. The CDR3 DNA reads TGTGCCAGCACCGAAAGGGGGCAAAATCAGCCCCAGCATTTT.

As concerns this clonotype: One end of the junction does not line up with germline, which may come from a read error. J is TRBJ2-7 and V is TRBV7-9; TRBD2 agrees at 11 bases. CDR3 length: 18 amino acids. CDR1 and CDR2 (germline): SEHNR, FQNEAQ (reference sequence). The CDR3 DNA reads TGTGCCGGCAGCCAAACCCTCCTACTAGCGGGAGTAGCCAACGAGCAGTACTTC. Translated: CAGSQTLLLAGVANEQYF.

Comments on this clonotype: A read error may explain this, as a much larger clone is one base away. The chain couples TRBV5-1 to TRBJ1-1; D perhaps matches TRBD1 (5 bases). Per germline, CDR1 SGHRS and CDR2 YFSETQ. This CDR3 region has 12 residues. This CDR3 is CASTFGGTEASF. CDR3 DNA sequence: TGCGCCAGCACATTTGGGGGTACTGAAGCTTCCTTT.

This clonotype appeared many times. The J gene is TRBJ2-5, the V gene TRBV7-9; weak D call: TRBD1 (6 bases). This CDR3 has 15 residues. The germline gives CDR1 SEHNR, CDR2 FQNEAQ (reference sequence). V lost 4 bases to trimming and J lost 0 bases, with 12 bases between them. This CDR3 is CASSYGYRDQETQYF. CDR3 bases: TGTGCCAGCAGCTATGGCTACAGGGACCAAGAGACCCAGTACTTC.

This clonotype was counted only a few times. This chain links TRBV28 with TRBJ1-2, with a tentative D call TRBD1 (6 bases). Germline assignment: CDR1 MDHEN and CDR2 SYDVKM. This CDR3 is built from 15 residues. The germline V and J ends were trimmed by 5 bases and 2 bases, with 15 bases remaining between them. CDR3 in DNA: TGTGCCAGCAGTCCAGGGGTTGTGGGCAACTATGGCTACACCTTC. Its protein product is CASSPGVVGNYGYTF.